Described below is a single T cell receptor beta chain sequence and its context. The data were obtained in a study of cytomegalovirus exposure and HLA in healthy donors. The PCR employed 60 Vbeta primers together with 13 Jbeta primers. The assay was immunoSEQ multiplex PCR, and TCRdb's table has in-frame clones only and misses some. The sample gives 90,000 to 95,000 clones, roughly 78% of which show up once; approximately 4% is in the top ten. CDR1 is LGHNA, CDR2 YNFKEQ, per germline. This CDR3 has 14 residues. Trimming took off 0 bases at V and 3 bases at J, with 8 bases between the two ends. The V call is TRBV4-2, the J call TRBJ2-5; D is unresolved. This clonotype was obtained from a male donor in good health and CMV-seropositive. Material for sequencing was PBMCs. The CDR3 here is CASSQEPRKETQYF. DNA for the CDR3: TGTGCCAGCAGCCAAGAGCCCAGAAAAGAGACCCAGTACTTC.